The clone carrying this T cell receptor (beta chain) was picked up many times. The source of the sample is a study of early T cells in non-severe SARS-CoV-2 infection. Using its own MiXCR run on the 5' RACE reads, TCRdb lists one record per CDR3 protein. The top ten clones hold 2.8% of a sample with about 49,000 distinct CDR3 sequences, 5.5% to 6.5% of them seen once. The V gene lost 2 bases and the J gene lost 4 bases, with 9 bases spanning the gap. Germline-derived CDR1 and CDR2 are SGHRS and YFSETQ. The CDR3 runs to 13 residues. Specimen: whole blood, collected at baseline. The gene calls are TRBV5-1 and TRBJ1-1; possible D gene TRBD1, 5 bases. The source is an adult who was a healthcare worker with PCR-confirmed SARS-CoV-2 infection or an uninfected control (not recorded which). CDR3 amino acids: CASSFGTATEAFF. CDR3 nucleotides: TGCGCCAGCAGCTTCGGGACGGCCACTGAAGCTTTCTTT.